These 3 T cell receptor beta chains were all obtained from the same sample, sequenced in a study of beta chain features in type 1 diabetes. Study observations and caveats: Among patients with Type 1 diabetes, TCRB CDR3s were moderately but significantly shorter in every one of the four CD4+ subsets.

These receptors have no identified antigens. Investigators reverse transcribed all isolated RNA, so they sequenced expressed TCRB transcripts. Method: immunoSEQ multiplex PCR; TCRdb's copy keeps in-frame clones and lacks some. The table includes roughly 340,000 clones, roughly 12% detected once. Input material: naive CD4+ T cells from blood. Source of these receptors: a woman younger than 35 with type 1 diabetes.

This clone was seen more than once but under ten times. The chain combines TRBV7-9 with TRBJ2-7, with 10 bases fitting TRBD2. CDR3 length: 14 amino acids. V was pared by 5 bases and J by 4 bases, with 5 bases of the junction left unmatched. CDR1 and CDR2 from the germline V gene are SEHNR and FQNEAQ (reference sequence). CDR3 nucleotide sequence: TGTGCCAGCAGCCCGCTGGGACTAGCGTACGAGCAGTACTTC. Protein sequence: CASSPLGLAYEQYF.

This clone has just a few counts. The chain recombines TRBV29-1 with TRBJ2-1; D might be TRBD2 (5 bases). The CDR3 runs 15 residues. The V and J ends lost 4 bases and 1 base respectively, with 14 bases between them. In germline, CDR1 is SQVTM, CDR2 ANQGSEA. Here the CDR3 DNA reads TGCAGCGTTGGTTCAGGAACGGGGTCCTACAATGAGCAGTTCTTC. The encoded protein is CSVGSGTGSYNEQFF.

The J gene is TRBJ1-1, the V gene TRBV7-2; no clear D gene. The CDR3 has 13 residues. Germline loops: CDR1 SGHTA, CDR2 FQGNSA. Trimming pared 1 base from V and 4 bases from J, leaving 7 bases between. The DNA of the CDR3 is TGTGCCAGCAGCTTAGAGCCGGGCACTGAAGCTTTCTTT. It specifies CASSLEPGTEAFF. Based on the CDR3 plus reference TRBV7-2 and TRBJ1-1, the full variable domain is GAGVSQSPSNKVTEKGKDVELRCDPISGHTALYWYRQSLGQGLEFLIYFQGNSAPDKSGLPSDRFSAERTGGSVSTLTIQRTQQEDSAVYLCASSLEPGTEAFFGQGTRLTVV.